What follows describes a single T cell receptor beta chain. This sample stems from a study of shared clonotypes between healthy human individuals. Assay: immunoSEQ multiplex PCR; the TCRdb copy retains only in-frame clones and omits some. The sample carries some 2.3 million clones, 90% to 95% recorded once. Sequenced input: naive CD4+ T cells from PBMCs. Regarding subset: CD45RA+ positively selected. The clonotype comes from a man aged 18-30 years in good health. Some clones in this sample may be carry-over from other donors' samples.

The CDR3 nucleotides read TGTGCCAGTAGTCCCCTCGGGACAGGGATCCATGAGCAGTTCTTC. Amino acids: CASSPLGTGIHEQFF. This chain uses TRBV19 with TRBJ2-1; 9 bases map to TRBD1. Trimming at V came to 5 bases and at J to 8 bases, leaving 10 bases not matched to a gene. In germline, CDR1 is LNHDA, CDR2 SQIVND (reference sequence). There are 15 residues in the CDR3. Full variable domain (remainder filled in from reference TRBV19 and TRBJ2-1): DGGITQSPKYLFRKEGQNVTLSCEQNLNHDAMYWYRQDPGQGLRLIYYSQIVNDFQKGDIAEGYSVSREKKESFPLTVTSAQKNPTAFYLCASSPLGTGIHEQFFGPGTRLTVL.